These 10 T cell receptor beta chains share one sample of origin, sequenced in a study of blood T cell repertoires in COVID-19. Some clones are missing from TCRdb's copy, which holds only in-frame ones; the method was immunoSEQ multiplex PCR. Among about 320,000 clones, approximately 91% were seen once, and the ten largest hold roughly 3.9%. Sequencing used PBMCs or T cells enriched from blood (not recorded which). The receptors were gathered from a young woman who had been exposed to COVID-19.

This sequence joins TRBV18 and TRBJ1-1; D is uncertain. The CDR3 is made up of 15 amino acids. V lost 3 bases to trimming and J lost 7 bases, with 18 bases between them. Germline loops: CDR1 KGHSH, CDR2 LQKENI. The CDR3 nucleotides read TGTGCCAGCTCACCCCCTGGGAGGCCCAGTGATGAAGCTTTCTTT. This gives the protein CASSPPGRPSDEAFF.

This clone came up a few times. The J gene is TRBJ2-7, the V gene TRBV7-6, with 11 bases identical to TRBD1. The V and J ends lost 5 bases and 6 bases, in that order; junction bases with no gene match: 15. The CDR3 is made up of 17 amino acids. Germline CDR1 and CDR2: SGHVS and FNYEAQ. The CDR3 is CASSAEAGTGGVFEQYF. CDR3 sequence (DNA): TGTGCCAGCAGCGCCGAAGCGGGGACAGGGGGAGTGTTCGAGCAGTACTTC. The entire variable domain, with the rest obtained from reference TRBV7-6 and TRBJ2-7, is as follows: GAGVSQSPRYKVTKRGQDVALRCDPISGHVSLYWYRQALGQGPEFLTYFNYEAQQDKSGLPNDRFSAERPEGSISTLTIQRTEQRDSAMYRCASSAEAGTGGVFEQYFGPGTRLTVT.

The chain couples TRBV4-3 to TRBJ2-1; D gene uncertain. Trimming left V 1 base short and J 2 bases short, with 9 bases between. Per the germline V gene, CDR1 is LGHNA and CDR2 is YSLEER. CDR3 size: 15 residues. Here the CDR3 DNA reads TGCGCCAGCAGCCAAGGGAACAGAGCCTACAATGAGCAGTTCTTC. Translated, it gives CASSQGNRAYNEQFF.

The chain couples TRBV30 to TRBJ2-2; D is perhaps TRBD1 (6 bases). CDR1 is GTSNPN and CDR2 is SVGIG in the germline V gene (reference sequence). Trimming cost V 0 bases and J 7 bases, with 12 bases left between them. This CDR3 spans 14 amino acids. Written as DNA, the CDR3 is TGTGCCTGGAGTGTAGCCAGGGGTGTCGGGGAGCTGTTTTTT. It encodes CAWSVARGVGELFF.

The chain has TRBV11-2 and TRBJ2-4; TRBD2 is a possible D gene (5 bases). The V gene lost 4 bases and the J gene lost 6 bases, with 10 bases spanning the gap. Germline CDR1 and CDR2: SGHAT and FQNNGV. The CDR3 runs 13 residues. CDR3 amino acids: CASSSRSGNIQYF. DNA of the CDR3: TGTGCCAGCAGCTCGAGAAGCGGAAACATTCAGTACTTC.

CDR3 protein: CASRSPGQGAHEQYF. The DNA of the CDR3 is TGTGCCAGCAGGTCTCCGGGACAGGGGGCACACGAGCAGTACTTC. The chain combines TRBV6-5 with TRBJ2-7, with 12 bases matching TRBD1. With V trimmed by 6 bases and J by 5 bases, 8 bases remained unmatched. The germline gives CDR1 MNHEY, CDR2 SVGAGI. This CDR3 contains 15 residues.

CDR3 sequence: CATGRDRANYGYTF. The CDR3 DNA is TGTGCCACCGGCCGCGACAGGGCGAACTATGGCTACACCTTC. The rearrangement joins TRBV2 to TRBJ1-2, with 7 bases that match TRBD1. The ends lost 10 bases at V and 2 bases at J; junction bases unmatched: 10. The V gene's germline CDR1 is SNHLY and CDR2 FYNNEI. The CDR3 contains 14 residues. Filled out from reference TRBV2 and TRBJ1-2, the complete variable domain reads EPEVTQTPSHQVTQMGQEVILRCVPISNHLYFYWYRQILGQKVEFLVSFYNNEISEKSEIFDDQFSVERPDGSNFTLKIRSTKLEDSAMYFCATGRDRANYGYTFGSGTRLTVV.

The chain has TRBV9 and TRBJ1-3; D not certain. This CDR3 is 14 amino acids long. The V gene lost 4 bases and the J gene lost 5 bases, with 13 bases spanning the gap. Looked up from germline, CDR1 is SGDLS and CDR2 is YYNGEE. For the CDR3, the DNA is TGTGCCAGCAGCCCCCGGGAGGGAAGAAACACCATATATTTT. Protein: CASSPREGRNTIYF.

V gene TRBV18 combines with J gene TRBJ1-2; TRBD1 agrees at 9 bases. Germline assignment: CDR1 KGHSH and CDR2 LQKENI. The J segment lost 1 base and the V segment lost 3 bases, leaving 6 bases of the junction unmatched. This CDR3 spans 16 amino acids. CDR3 region: CASSPGTGTFNYGYTF. The CDR3 DNA reads as TGTGCCAGCTCACCTGGGACAGGGACCTTTAACTATGGCTACACCTTC.

This clone was found once. The CDR3 region has the DNA TGTGCCAGCTCACCATCGAGGCAGGGGGCGGGGAACACTGAAGCTTTCTTT. Amino acids: CASSPSRQGAGNTEAFF. The genes are TRBV18 and TRBJ1-1; 8 positions match TRBD1. Germline CDR1 KGHSH, CDR2 LQKENI. The CDR3 is 17 amino acids. V was pared by 2 bases and J by 1 base, with 9 bases of the junction left unmatched.